Below are 20 T cell receptor beta chains sequenced from a single sample in a study of control samples from healthy donors and cancer patients. Sequenced by immunoSEQ multiplex PCR; TCRdb stores in-frame clones only, minus some. The repertoire holds 120,000 or so clones, with around 96% as singletons. Sequencing was performed on blood. These receptors were taken from a man under 40 in good health.

The chain links TRBV7-9 to TRBJ2-7, with D perhaps assigned TRBD1 or TRBD2 (5 bases each). The CDR3 has 13 amino acids. CDR1 is SEHNR and CDR2 is FQNEAQ in the germline V gene (reference sequence). In DNA, the CDR3 is TGTGCTACGACTGAGGGGCCGACCTACGAGCAGTACTTC. Residues: CATTEGPTYEQYF.

The chain recombines TRBV4-1 with TRBJ2-1; the D gene could be TRBD1 or TRBD2 (5 bases each). CDR3 length equals 15 residues. The V gene's germline CDR1 is MGHRA and CDR2 YSYEKL. The V end was cut by 4 bases, the J end by 2 bases, with 12 bases between. CDR3 nucleotide sequence: TGCGCCAGCAGCCCGGGGACCGTTACCTACAATGAGCAGTTCTTC. Protein product: CASSPGTVTYNEQFF.

This chain connects TRBV4-1 to TRBJ1-6, with D uncertain. Trimming stripped 9 bases from V and 12 bases from J, with 6 bases between. This CDR3 region has 9 residues. CDR1 is MGHRA and CDR2 is YSYEKL in the germline V gene. CDR3 loop: CASGEPLHF. The DNA of the CDR3 is TGCGCCAGTGGCGAACCCCTCCACTTT.

On this clone itself: This specimen includes other DNA sequences encoding the same CDR3. The chain recombines TRBV27 with TRBJ2-2; 10 bases line up with TRBD1. This CDR3 is 15 amino acids long. In germline, CDR1 is MNHEY, CDR2 SMNVEV (reference sequence). The ends lost 6 bases at V and 4 bases at J; junction bases unmatched: 5. The CDR3 region is CASSFGTGATGELFF. The CDR3, as DNA: TGTGCCAGCAGCTTCGGGACAGGGGCCACCGGGGAGCTGTTTTTT.

The chain has TRBV30 and TRBJ1-1; D unresolved. Per germline, CDR1 GTSNPN and CDR2 SVGIG (reference sequence). V was shortened by 2 bases and J by 3 bases, with 16 bases between the two germline ends. The CDR3 length is 15 residues. The CDR3 sequence is CAWSRPAPKDTEAFF. CDR3 nucleotide sequence: TGTGCCTGGAGTCGCCCGGCTCCTAAGGACACTGAAGCTTTCTTT. Full variable domain (missing parts from reference TRBV30 and TRBJ1-1): SQTIHQWPATLVQPVGSPLSLECTVEGTSNPNLYWYRQAAGRGLQLLFYSVGIGQISSEVPQNLSASRPQDRQFILSSKKLLLSDSGFYLCAWSRPAPKDTEAFFGQGTRLTVV.

The chain recombines TRBV7-6 with TRBJ2-5, with 11 positions matching TRBD1. Germline V gene lookup returns CDR1 SGHVS and CDR2 FNYEAQ. J was trimmed by 5 bases and V by 4 bases; bases with no gene match: 9. The CDR3 runs 16 residues. CDR3 residues: CASSSGTGGTGETQYF. The CDR3 DNA follows: TGTGCCAGCAGCTCCGGGACAGGGGGGACAGGGGAGACCCAGTACTTC.

The V and J genes are TRBV6-5 and TRBJ2-6; D is undetermined. Germline V gene data show CDR1 as MNHEY and CDR2 as SVGAGI. The CDR3 length is 16 residues. Trimming shortened V by 0 bases and J by 0 bases, and 6 bases separated the two germline ends. CDR3 in DNA: TGTGCCAGCAGTTACTCGGGGTTCTCTGGGGCCAACGTCCTGACTTTC. Residues: CASSYSGFSGANVLTF.

This chain connects TRBV7-2 to TRBJ1-1, with D unclear. Germline CDR1 is SGHTA and CDR2 is FQGNSA. This CDR3 comprises 14 residues. V lost 1 base and J 10 bases, leaving 16 bases between the germline ends. CDR3 sequence reads: CASSLVSSGFLAFF. CDR3 coding DNA: TGTGCCAGCAGCTTAGTTAGTAGCGGGTTCTTAGCTTTCTTT.

The CDR3 region is CASTGGLNEQFF. The CDR3 DNA follows: TGTGCCAGCACCGGGGGGTTGAATGAGCAGTTCTTC. The chain employs TRBV27 and TRBJ2-1; 7 nucleotides match TRBD2. CDR3 size: 12 residues. Germline V gene data show CDR1 as MNHEY and CDR2 as SMNVEV (reference sequence). The V and J ends lost 7 bases and 7 bases, in that order; junction bases with no gene match: 4.

This chain links TRBV30 with TRBJ2-2, with D perhaps matching TRBD1 (5 bases). With 1 base removed from V and 7 bases from J, the gap between germline ends came to 10 bases. Germline loops: CDR1 GTSNPN, CDR2 SVGIG (reference sequence). CDR3 length: 13 amino acids. The CDR3 DNA follows: TGTGCCTGGAGTGGCAGGGCGGACGGGGAGCTGTTTTTT. Protein product: CAWSGRADGELFF.

The rearrangement uses TRBV6-2 or TRBV6-3 and TRBJ2-7; D is perhaps TRBD2 (7 bases). V gave up 5 bases and J gave up 4 bases, with 21 bases separating them. Germline CDR1 reads MNHEY; CDR2 reads SVGEGT. The CDR3 has 16 amino acids. The CDR3 DNA follows: TGTGCCAGCAGTAGTCGGGGCGGCGGGGGCCGATACGAGCAGTACTTC. Translating it yields CASSSRGGGGRYEQYF.

The chain uses TRBV19 and TRBJ2-1; D not certain. Germline CDR1 LNHDA, CDR2 SQIVND (reference sequence). Trimming took 8 bases from V and 3 from J, leaving 11 bases between them. The CDR3 spans 13 residues. The DNA for the CDR3 is TGTGCCAGTGTAGGGCTGGACTACAATGAGCAGTTCTTC. This encodes CASVGLDYNEQFF.

The chain carries TRBV25-1 and TRBJ1-4; D ambiguous. V lost 1 base and J 8 bases, leaving 14 bases between the germline ends. Germline V CDR1 and CDR2: MGHDK, SYGVNS. The CDR3 is 15 residues long. The CDR3 spells CASSESLGSREKLFF. In DNA form, the CDR3 reads TGTGCCAGCAGTGAATCACTGGGATCGCGAGAAAAACTGTTTTTT. The complete variable domain, with remaining parts taken from reference TRBV25-1 and TRBJ1-4, reads EADIYQTPRYLVIGTGKKITLECSQTMGHDKMYWYQQDPGMELHLIHYSYGVNSTEKGDLSSESTVSRIRTEHFPLTLESARPSHTSQYLCASSESLGSREKLFFGSGTQLSVL.

This chain uses TRBV7-3 with TRBJ2-7; TRBD1 agrees at 10 bases. The germline gives CDR1 SGHTA, CDR2 FQGTGA. The CDR3 totals 14 residues. V gave up 5 bases and J gave up 6 bases; unmatched junction bases: 7. The CDR3 reads CASSTRQGASEQYF. The CDR3 DNA reads TGTGCCAGCAGCACTCGACAGGGGGCCTCCGAGCAGTACTTC.

The V gene is TRBV11-2, the J gene TRBJ1-4; no clear D. Trimming took 1 base from V and 12 from J, leaving 12 bases between them. The CDR3 is 13 residues long. The germline V gene has CDR1 SGHAT and CDR2 FQNNGV. CDR3 sequence reads: CASSLAYTGELFF. The DNA of the CDR3 is TGTGCCAGCAGCTTAGCCTACACGGGAGAACTGTTTTTT.

The V call is TRBV6-5, the J call TRBJ1-4; tentative D call: TRBD1 (6 bases). Germline lookup yields CDR1 MNHEY and CDR2 SVGAGI. The V gene lost 5 bases and the J gene lost 7 bases, with 14 bases spanning the gap. CDR3 size: 14 residues. The CDR3 spells CASSRTVVAEKLFF. The CDR3, as DNA: TGTGCCAGCAGTCGGACAGTTGTGGCTGAAAAACTGTTTTTT.

This chain connects TRBV30 to TRBJ2-3; D is unclear. The ends were cut back, 2 bases at V and 1 base at J, with 4 bases in the middle. The CDR3 is 12 residues long. CDR1 GTSNPN and CDR2 SVGIG come from the germline V gene (reference sequence). CDR3 coding DNA: TGTGCCTGGAGTAGCGGCACAGATACGCAGTATTTT. Translated: CAWSSGTDTQYF.

In regard to this clone: A read error may account for a junction end that differs from germline. The DNA of the CDR3 is TGTGCCAGCAGCTTCCGTCCTAGCGGGGGTTACACTGAGCAGTTCTTC. Its protein is CASSFRPSGGYTEQFF. The chain has TRBV7-9 and TRBJ2-1; 10 bases agree with TRBD2. Germline V gene data show CDR1 as SEHNR and CDR2 as FQNEAQ (reference sequence). The CDR3 extends over 16 amino acids. The variable domain in full, completed from reference TRBV7-9 and TRBJ2-1, reads DTGVSQNPRHKITKRGQNVTFRCDPISEHNRLYWYRQTLGQGPEFLTYFQNEAQLEKSRLLSDRFSAERPKGSFSTLEIQRTEQGDSAMYLCASSFRPSGGYTEQFFGPGTRLTVL.

This chain uses TRBV10-3 with TRBJ1-4; possible D gene TRBD1, 6 bases. V was trimmed by 4 bases and J by 7 bases, leaving 13 bases between them. CDR3 length: 14 amino acids. Germline lookup yields CDR1 ENHRY and CDR2 SYGVKD. The CDR3 DNA reads TGTGCCATCAGTGTTGAACAGGGAGGTGAAAAACTGTTTTTT. It codes for CAISVEQGGEKLFF.

The chain employs TRBV7-8 and TRBJ1-1, with 8 bases that match TRBD1. The CDR3 consists of 16 residues. Germline V CDR1 and CDR2: SGHVS, FQNEAQ. J gave up 5 bases and V 0 bases, and 8 bases lay outside the gene matches. This chain's CDR3 is CASSLALDRAGTEAFF. The CDR3 DNA follows: TGTGCCAGCAGCTTAGCGCTGGACAGGGCGGGGACTGAAGCTTTCTTT.